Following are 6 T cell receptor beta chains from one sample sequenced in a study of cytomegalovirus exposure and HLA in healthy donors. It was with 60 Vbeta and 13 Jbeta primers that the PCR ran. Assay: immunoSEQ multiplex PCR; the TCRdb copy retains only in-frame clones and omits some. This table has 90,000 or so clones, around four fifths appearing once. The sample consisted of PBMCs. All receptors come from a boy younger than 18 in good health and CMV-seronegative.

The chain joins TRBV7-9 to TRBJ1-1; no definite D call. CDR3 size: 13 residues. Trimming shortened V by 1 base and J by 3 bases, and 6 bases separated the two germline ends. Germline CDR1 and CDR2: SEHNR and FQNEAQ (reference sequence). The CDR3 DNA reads TGTGCCAGCAGCTTAGTCGGGGACACTGAAGCTTTCTTT. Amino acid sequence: CASSLVGDTEAFF. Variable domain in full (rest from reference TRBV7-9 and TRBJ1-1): DTGVSQNPRHKITKRGQNVTFRCDPISEHNRLYWYRQTLGQGPEFLTYFQNEAQLEKSRLLSDRFSAERPKGSFSTLEIQRTEQGDSAMYLCASSLVGDTEAFFGQGTRLTVV.

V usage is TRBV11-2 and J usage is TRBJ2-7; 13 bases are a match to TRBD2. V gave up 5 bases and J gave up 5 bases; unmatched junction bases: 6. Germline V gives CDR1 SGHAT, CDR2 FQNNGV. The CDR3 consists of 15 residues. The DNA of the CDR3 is TGTGCCAGCAGCCCCCGGACTAGCGGGAGCCACGAGCAGTACTTC. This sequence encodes CASSPRTSGSHEQYF. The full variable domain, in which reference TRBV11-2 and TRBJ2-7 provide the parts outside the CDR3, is EAGVAQSPRYKIIEKRQSVAFWCNPISGHATLYWYQQILGQGPKLLIQFQNNGVVDDSQLPKDRFSAERLKGVDSTLKIQPAKLEDSAVYLCASSPRTSGSHEQYFGPGTRLTVT.

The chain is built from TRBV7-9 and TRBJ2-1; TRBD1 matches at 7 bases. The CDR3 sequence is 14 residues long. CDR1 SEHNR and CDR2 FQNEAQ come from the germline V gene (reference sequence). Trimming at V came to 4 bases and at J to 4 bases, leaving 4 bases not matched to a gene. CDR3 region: CASSWGQPYNEQFF. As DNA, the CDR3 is TGTGCCAGCAGCTGGGGACAGCCTTACAATGAGCAGTTCTTC.

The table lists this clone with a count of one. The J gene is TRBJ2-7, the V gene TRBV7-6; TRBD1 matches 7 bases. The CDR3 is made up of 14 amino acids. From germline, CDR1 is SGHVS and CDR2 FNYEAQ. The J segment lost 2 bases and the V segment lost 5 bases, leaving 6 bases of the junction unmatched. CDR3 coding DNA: TGTGCCAGCAGCCCTAGGGACAGTGCCTACGAGCAGTACTTC. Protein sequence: CASSPRDSAYEQYF.

CDR3 sequence: CASSGQVQREQYF. As DNA, the CDR3 is TGCGCCAGCAGTGGGCAGGTGCAACGCGAGCAGTACTTC. The V and J genes are TRBV10-2 and TRBJ2-7; D is unresolved. The V gene lost 4 bases and the J gene lost 6 bases, with 13 bases spanning the gap. The CDR3 runs 13 residues. From germline, CDR1 is WSHSY and CDR2 SAAADI.

CDR3 DNA sequence: TGTGCCATCAGTGAGTCTCGGAACATTCAGTACTTC. It yields the protein CAISESRNIQYF. V is TRBV10-3 and J is TRBJ2-4; D is ambiguous. V lost 0 bases to trimming and J lost 7 bases, with 4 bases between them. The germline V gene has CDR1 ENHRY and CDR2 SYGVKD. This CDR3 contains 12 residues.